The rows below give T cell receptor beta chains drawn from one sample of a study of blood T cell repertoires in COVID-19. TCRdb's copy holds only in-frame clones and misses some; the assay was immunoSEQ multiplex PCR. The top ten clones hold roughly 9% of a sample with some 170,000 clones, around 76% of them seen once. The sequenced material came from peripheral blood. The receptors were gathered from a woman aged 70-85 years with acute or convalescent COVID-19. CDR3s include the opening cysteine and the closing phenylalanine or tryptophan. The D gene is left open where the match is weak. Size values are once, few and many counts, or a class for expanded clones, and some rows have none.

v_call: TRBV9; clone_size: .; j_call: TRBJ1-1; d_call: .; cdr3_aa: CASSEQGFTEAFF; cdr3_nt: TGTGCCAGCAGCGAACAGGGTTTCACTGAAGCTTTCTTT
v_call: TRBV28; clone_size: .; j_call: TRBJ2-5; d_call: TRBD1; cdr3_aa: CASSPEMTGILIRRQETQYF; cdr3_nt: TGTGCCAGCAGTCCAGAGATGACAGGGATTTTGATTAGGAGACAAGAGACCCAGTACTTC
v_call: TRBV11-3; clone_size: few; j_call: TRBJ2-7; d_call: TRBD1; cdr3_aa: CASSLDREGKDYEQYF; cdr3_nt: TGTGCCAGCAGCTTGGACAGGGAAGGTAAGGACTACGAGCAGTACTTC
v_call: TRBV28; clone_size: once; j_call: TRBJ1-1; d_call: .; cdr3_aa: CASSLFSVAEITEAFF; cdr3_nt: TGTGCCAGCAGTTTATTTAGTGTAGCAGAAATTACTGAAGCTTTCTTT
v_call: TRBV7-9; clone_size: .; j_call: TRBJ1-1; d_call: .; cdr3_aa: CASSFGLGADTEAFF; cdr3_nt: TGTGCCAGCAGCTTTGGTCTGGGGGCTGACACTGAAGCTTTCTTT
v_call: TRBV23-1; clone_size: .; j_call: TRBJ2-7; d_call: .; cdr3_aa: CASSQPPGPHQAPYEQYF; cdr3_nt: TGCGCCAGCAGTCAACCTCCTGGTCCCCACCAGGCCCCCTACGAGCAGTACTTC
v_call: TRBV2; clone_size: .; j_call: TRBJ2-3; d_call: TRBD2; cdr3_aa: CASKPPGRGSSGTQYF; cdr3_nt: TGTGCCAGCAAACCACCGGGGCGGGGGTCGTCCGGTACGCAGTATTTT
v_call: TRBV29-1; clone_size: .; j_call: TRBJ2-1; d_call: TRBD2; cdr3_aa: CSVDPSGTSYNEQFF; cdr3_nt: TGCAGCGTTGACCCTAGCGGAACGTCCTACAATGAGCAGTTCTTC
v_call: TRBV7-2; clone_size: .; j_call: TRBJ2-3; d_call: .; cdr3_aa: CASSLGTGTDTQYF; cdr3_nt: TGTGCCAGCAGCTTAGGGACAGGCACAGATACGCAGTATTTT
v_call: TRBV7-9; clone_size: .; j_call: TRBJ2-7; d_call: TRBD1; cdr3_aa: CASSDRQGSEQYF; cdr3_nt: TGTGCCAGCAGCGATAGACAGGGGAGCGAGCAGTACTTC
v_call: TRBV15; clone_size: .; j_call: TRBJ2-4; d_call: TRBD1; cdr3_aa: CATSKLLAGQGRAGSVNIQYF; cdr3_nt: TGTGCCACCAGCAAACTTCTTGCTGGACAGGGTCGGGCAGGGTCGGTAAACATTCAGTACTTC
v_call: TRBV4-1; clone_size: .; j_call: TRBJ2-7; d_call: TRBD1; cdr3_aa: CASSQYRGYEQYF; cdr3_nt: TGCGCCAGCAGCCAATACAGGGGATACGAGCAGTACTTC
v_call: TRBV5-8; clone_size: once; j_call: TRBJ2-1; d_call: .; cdr3_aa: CASSLAWGQGRNEQFF; cdr3_nt: TGTGCCAGCAGCCTGGCATGGGGGCAGGGACGCAATGAGCAGTTCTTC
v_call: TRBV14; clone_size: .; j_call: TRBJ1-4; d_call: TRBD1; cdr3_aa: CASSQPTGSTNEKLFF; cdr3_nt: TGTGCCAGCAGCCAACCGACAGGGTCAACTAATGAAAAACTGTTTTTT
v_call: TRBV2; clone_size: .; j_call: TRBJ2-1; d_call: TRBD1; cdr3_aa: CASNLQGRTNNEQFF; cdr3_nt: TGTGCCAGCAACCTACAGGGGCGAACCAACAATGAGCAGTTCTTC
v_call: TRBV14; clone_size: .; j_call: TRBJ1-3; d_call: TRBD1; cdr3_aa: CASSPRTGLGNTIYF; cdr3_nt: TGTGCCAGCAGCCCAAGGACAGGGTTGGGAAACACCATATATTTT
v_call: TRBV4-2; clone_size: .; j_call: TRBJ2-7; d_call: .; cdr3_aa: CASSQDPPGTPYEQYF; cdr3_nt: TGTGCCAGCAGCCAAGATCCCCCAGGTACCCCCTACGAGCAGTACTTC
v_call: TRBV11-3; clone_size: .; j_call: TRBJ2-3; d_call: .; cdr3_aa: CASSPGTGTDGDTQYF; cdr3_nt: TGTGCCAGCAGCCCCGGCACAGGAACGGATGGAGATACGCAGTATTTT
v_call: TRBV12-5; clone_size: once; j_call: TRBJ2-7; d_call: .; cdr3_aa: CASGLVGDSSYEQYF; cdr3_nt: TGTGCTAGTGGTTTGGTAGGGGATAGCTCCTACGAGCAGTACTTC
v_call: TRBV13; clone_size: .; j_call: TRBJ2-3; d_call: .; cdr3_aa: CASSFRRGPRDTQYF; cdr3_nt: TGTGCCAGCAGCTTTCGGCGGGGGCCCAGAGATACGCAGTATTTT
v_call: TRBV21-1; clone_size: .; j_call: TRBJ1-2; d_call: .; cdr3_aa: CASPYRDRGDSYGYTF; cdr3_nt: TGTGCCAGCCCCTACAGAGACAGGGGGGATAGCTATGGCTACACCTTC
v_call: TRBV10-2; clone_size: .; j_call: TRBJ2-2; d_call: TRBD2; cdr3_aa: CASRITSGVNTGELFF; cdr3_nt: TGCGCCAGCAGAATTACTAGCGGGGTGAACACCGGGGAGCTGTTTTTT
v_call: TRBV18; clone_size: .; j_call: TRBJ1-6; d_call: .; cdr3_aa: CASSPLGHINSPLHF; cdr3_nt: TGTGCCAGCTCACCGTTAGGACACATTAATTCACCCCTCCACTTT
v_call: TRBV6-6; clone_size: .; j_call: TRBJ2-2; d_call: .; cdr3_aa: CASSPDYPRLINTGELFF; cdr3_nt: TGTGCCAGCAGTCCCGATTATCCCAGGCTAATTAACACCGGGGAGCTGTTTTTT
v_call: TRBV5-6; clone_size: .; j_call: TRBJ1-4; d_call: TRBD1; cdr3_aa: CASSLAGTGNEKLFF; cdr3_nt: TGTGCCAGCAGCTTGGCGGGGACAGGGAATGAAAAACTGTTTTTT
v_call: TRBV5-1; clone_size: .; j_call: TRBJ2-5; d_call: TRBD2; cdr3_aa: CASSLMPSGGQETQYF; cdr3_nt: TGCGCCAGCAGCTTGATGCCTAGCGGGGGACAAGAGACCCAGTACTTC
v_call: TRBV28; clone_size: once; j_call: TRBJ2-7; d_call: TRBD2; cdr3_aa: CASRSSGASSYEQYF; cdr3_nt: TGTGCCAGCAGGAGTAGCGGGGCCTCCTCCTACGAGCAGTACTTC
v_call: TRBV6-6; clone_size: .; j_call: TRBJ1-2; d_call: .; cdr3_aa: CASSADRYYGYTF; cdr3_nt: TGTGCCAGCAGTGCTGACAGATACTATGGCTACACCTTC
v_call: TRBV7-9; clone_size: .; j_call: TRBJ2-7; d_call: .; cdr3_aa: CASSLASSRSHLYEQYF; cdr3_nt: TGTGCCAGCAGCTTAGCTTCTAGCCGGTCCCACCTCTACGAGCAGTACTTC
v_call: TRBV6-5; clone_size: .; j_call: TRBJ1-2; d_call: .; cdr3_aa: CASSYLVTGRYGYTF; cdr3_nt: TGTGCCAGCAGTTACCTAGTTACAGGGCGATATGGCTACACCTTC
v_call: TRBV19; clone_size: .; j_call: TRBJ2-6; d_call: .; cdr3_aa: CASRVASGANVLTF; cdr3_nt: TGTGCCTCCCGGGTAGCGTCTGGGGCCAACGTCCTGACTTTC
v_call: TRBV7-9; clone_size: .; j_call: TRBJ1-2; d_call: .; cdr3_aa: CASGTTNYGYTF; cdr3_nt: TGTGCCAGCGGTACTACTAACTATGGCTACACCTTC